This passage covers 31 T cell receptor beta chains from one sample sequenced in a study of blood T cell repertoires in COVID-19. Using immunoSEQ multiplex PCR, the repertoire was profiled, and TCRdb retains in-frame clones only, with some absent. The sample carries a few hundred thousand clones, 84% recorded once. The sample was peripheral blood. All receptors come from a human donor in a cohort sampled during active COVID-19.

The chain joins TRBV11-2 to TRBJ1-3; D gene unclear. The CDR3 runs to 15 residues. The germline gives CDR1 SGHAT, CDR2 FQNNGV. The ends were cut back, 5 bases at V and 2 bases at J, with 13 bases in the middle. Written as DNA, the CDR3 is TGTGCCAGCAGCCCACAGAGCCTCCCTGGAAACACCATATATTTT. Amino acids: CASSPQSLPGNTIYF.

The chain links TRBV18 to TRBJ2-7, with a tentative D call TRBD1 (6 bases). The CDR3 covers 17 residues. With 1 base removed from V and 3 bases from J, the gap between germline ends came to 19 bases. Germline V CDR1 and CDR2: KGHSH, LQKENI. CDR3: CASSPLSVSGANYEQYF. The CDR3, as DNA: TGTGCCAGCTCACCACTTAGTGTATCAGGGGCGAACTACGAGCAGTACTTC.

CDR3 bases: TGTGCCAGCAGCTTAGCCATGGGCAGACCCCAAGAGACCCAGTACTTC. Translated, it gives CASSLAMGRPQETQYF. This chain links TRBV7-8 with TRBJ2-5; D is undetermined. V lost 0 bases and J 1 base, leaving 12 bases between the germline ends. Per germline, CDR1 SGHVS and CDR2 FQNEAQ. The CDR3 has 16 amino acids.

The chain links TRBV10-1 to TRBJ2-1; D is undetermined. The CDR3 extends over 15 amino acids. Between the trimmed V and J ends, which lost 6 bases and 0 bases, there was a span of 12 bases. Germline lookup yields CDR1 WNHNN and CDR2 SYGVQD (reference sequence). CDR3 protein: CASSAVLSSYNEQFF. The DNA of the CDR3 is TGCGCCAGCAGCGCGGTCTTAAGCTCCTACAATGAGCAGTTCTTC.

The V and J genes are TRBV19 and TRBJ1-5; D gene unclear. Germline V CDR1 and CDR2: LNHDA, SQIVND (reference sequence). Trimming removed 4 bases at V and 3 bases at J, with 13 bases between. CDR3 size: 15 residues. The CDR3 spells CASSTGWQANQPQHF. In DNA, the CDR3 is TGTGCCAGTAGTACCGGTTGGCAGGCCAATCAGCCCCAGCATTTT.

This sequence joins TRBV7-9 and TRBJ2-3; 7 bases line up with TRBD2. V trimming: 6 bases; J trimming: 0 bases; junction bases outside the gene matches: 3. The germline gives CDR1 SEHNR, CDR2 FQNEAQ (reference sequence). This CDR3 comprises 14 residues. For the CDR3, the DNA is TGTGCCAGCAGTCCGACTAGCAGCACAGATACGCAGTATTTT. The encoded protein is CASSPTSSTDTQYF.

The V and J genes are TRBV2 and TRBJ2-2; D not resolved. This CDR3 region has 14 residues. V was clipped by 7 bases and J by 4 bases, with 13 bases between them. In germline, CDR1 is SNHLY, CDR2 FYNNEI. The CDR3: CASTFPHGTGELFF. CDR3 in DNA: TGTGCCAGCACCTTCCCTCACGGCACCGGGGAGCTGTTTTTT.

This clone came up a few times. V and J are TRBV25-1 and TRBJ1-2; tentative D call: TRBD1 (6 bases). The CDR3 is made up of 13 amino acids. Germline V CDR1 and CDR2: MGHDK, SYGVNS. Between the trimmed V and J ends, which lost 3 bases and 4 bases, there was a span of 9 bases. In nucleotides, the CDR3 is TGTGCCAGCAGTGAGGACAGTTTCTATGGCTACACCTTC. It encodes CASSEDSFYGYTF.

This sequence joins TRBV4-2 and TRBJ2-1, with 8 bases aligning to TRBD2. V gave up 7 bases and J gave up 7 bases; unmatched junction bases: 9. Looked up from germline, CDR1 is LGHNA and CDR2 is YNFKEQ. CDR3 length equals 14 residues. The CDR3 nucleotides read TGTGCCAGCATGACAAGCGGGAGTGGAAATGAGCAGTTCTTC. This gives the protein CASMTSGSGNEQFF.

CDR3 amino acids: CASSYSTQNGDTQYF. The CDR3 nucleotides read TGCGCCAGCAGCTACTCTACCCAAAATGGAGATACGCAGTATTTT. J is TRBJ2-3 and V is TRBV5-1; D ambiguous. Deletions cut 3 bases from V and 5 bases from J, with 16 bases between. The CDR3 is 15 amino acids. The V gene's germline CDR1 is SGHRS and CDR2 YFSETQ.

The V gene is TRBV10-1, the J gene TRBJ2-5; 7 bases line up with TRBD1. Germline-derived CDR1 and CDR2 are WNHNN and SYGVQD (reference sequence). CDR3 length equals 15 residues. J gave up 1 base and V 3 bases, and 5 bases lay outside the gene matches. The CDR3 reads CASSDPGTAQETQYF. CDR3 bases: TGCGCCAGCAGTGACCCCGGGACAGCCCAAGAGACCCAGTACTTC.

V usage is TRBV19 and J usage is TRBJ1-5, with TRBD1 matching over 7 bases. Trimming took 4 bases from V and 5 from J; bases not matched to a gene: 8. This CDR3 is 15 amino acids long. CDR1 and CDR2 (germline): LNHDA, SQIVND (reference sequence). CDR3 sequence (DNA): TGTGCCAGTAGTACTGCCGACAGGGCCCATCAGCCCCAGCATTTT. Translation gives CASSTADRAHQPQHF.

This chain connects TRBV3-1 (or the pseudogene TRBV3-2) to TRBJ2-7; D gene unclear. Germline assignment: CDR1 LGHDT and CDR2 YNNKEL (reference sequence). Trimming stripped 0 bases from V and 4 bases from J, with 10 bases between. The CDR3 is 14 amino acids. The CDR3 region has the DNA TGTGCCAGCAGCCAAGATCTAACAGAGTACGAGCAGTACTTC. Amino acid sequence: CASSQDLTEYEQYF.

The chain couples TRBV7-9 to TRBJ2-7, with TRBD2 matching over 8 bases. Germline loops: CDR1 SEHNR, CDR2 FQNEAQ (reference sequence). V was pared by 4 bases and J by 0 bases, with 14 bases of the junction left unmatched. CDR3 length: 18 residues. This CDR3 is CASSSPRGLAGDSYEQYF. The CDR3 region has the DNA TGTGCCAGCAGCTCTCCGAGAGGGCTAGCGGGCGACTCCTACGAGCAGTACTTC.

The chain joins TRBV3-1 (or the pseudogene TRBV3-2) to TRBJ1-2, with TRBD1 identical over 9 bases. The CDR3 consists of 17 residues. Trimming at V came to 0 bases and at J to 6 bases, leaving 11 bases not matched to a gene. Germline-derived CDR1 and CDR2 are LGHDT and YNNKEL (reference sequence). DNA for the CDR3: TGTGCCAGCAGCCAAGATCAGGGTGGGGACAGGGTTAATGGCTACACCTTC. Encoded protein: CASSQDQGGDRVNGYTF.

In DNA, the CDR3 is TGTGCCAGTAGTATCCGGGGCAGGGGGTACAATCAGCCCCAGCATTTT. The encoded protein is CASSIRGRGYNQPQHF. The chain recombines TRBV19 with TRBJ1-5; 7 nucleotides align to TRBD1. V trimming: 3 bases; J trimming: 3 bases; junction bases outside the gene matches: 8. CDR3 length: 16 amino acids. Germline values: CDR1 LNHDA, CDR2 SQIVND (reference sequence). The full variable domain, completed using reference TRBV19 and TRBJ1-5, is DGGITQSPKYLFRKEGQNVTLSCEQNLNHDAMYWYRQDPGQGLRLIYYSQIVNDFQKGDIAEGYSVSREKKESFPLTVTSAQKNPTAFYLCASSIRGRGYNQPQHFGDGTRLSIL.

The chain joins TRBV21-1 to TRBJ2-3; TRBD1, the table's D call, lacks a check against the DNA. TRBV21-1 is a pseudogene. There are 15 residues in the CDR3. The DNA for the CDR3 is TGTGCCAGCAGCAATGGGCCGAAGGGCACAGATACGCAGTATTTT. Its translation is CASSNGPKGTDTQYF.

The V and J genes are TRBV14 and TRBJ2-3; 12 bases align to TRBD2. CDR1 and CDR2 from the germline V gene are SGHDN and FVKESK. Trimming removed 6 bases from V and 5 bases from J; junction bases left unmatched: 3. This CDR3 contains 14 residues. The CDR3 DNA sequence: TGTGCCAGCAGGCGGGGACTAGCGGGAGATACGCAGTATTTT. This translates into CASRRGLAGDTQYF.

This sequence joins TRBV5-1 and TRBJ2-7, with TRBD1 matching over 9 bases. The CDR3 runs 18 residues. Germline CDR1 reads SGHRS; CDR2 reads YFSETQ. Losses at the gene ends were 4 bases for V and 3 bases for J; bases not matched to a gene: 17. CDR3 bases: TGCGCCAGCAGCCTGACGGTGAAGAGCCCGGGACAGGGCTACGAGCAGTACTTC. The encoded protein is CASSLTVKSPGQGYEQYF.

V usage is TRBV15 and J usage is TRBJ1-4, with a possible D match to TRBD1 (5 bases). CDR3 length equals 14 residues. Between the trimmed V and J ends, which lost 5 bases and 6 bases, there was a span of 13 bases. Germline V lookup: CDR1 LNHNV, CDR2 YYDKDF (reference sequence). The CDR3 loop reads CATSGVRGDEKLFF. The DNA of the CDR3 is TGTGCCACCAGCGGGGTAAGGGGCGATGAAAAACTGTTTTTT.

This clone was seen once. This chain uses TRBV27 with TRBJ1-1; no clear D gene. The CDR3 totals 14 residues. The germline V and J ends were trimmed by 3 bases and 1 base, with 9 bases remaining between them. Looked up from germline, CDR1 is MNHEY and CDR2 is SMNVEV (reference sequence). This chain's CDR3 is CASSFDHGNTEAFF. The CDR3 DNA sequence: TGTGCCAGCAGTTTCGATCACGGGAACACTGAAGCTTTCTTT.

CDR3 sequence (DNA): TGTGCCAGCAGTTTAGGTGGGTACGGAGGGGGCTCTCGTCAGCCCCAGCATTTT. Translated: CASSLGGYGGGSRQPQHF. V is TRBV28 and J is TRBJ1-5; TRBD1 matches 7 bases. In germline, CDR1 is MDHEN, CDR2 SYDVKM. Germline trimming cut 2 bases from V and 6 bases from J; bases unmatched to any gene: 16. The length of the CDR3 is 18 residues.

This rearrangement joins TRBV5-4 to TRBJ2-7; tentative D call: TRBD2 (6 bases). The CDR3 contains 17 residues. The V gene lost 2 bases and the J gene lost 2 bases, with 20 bases spanning the gap. CDR1 SGHNT and CDR2 YYREEE come from the germline V gene (reference sequence). This CDR3 reads CASSFVGRVGGPYEQYF. In nucleotides, the CDR3 is TGTGCCAGCAGCTTTGTTGGGCGGGTCGGGGGTCCCTACGAGCAGTACTTC.

V usage is TRBV2 and J usage is TRBJ2-2; D may be TRBD1 (5 bases). CDR3 length: 14 residues. V shed 5 bases and J shed 7 bases, with 14 bases lying between them. Germline values: CDR1 SNHLY, CDR2 FYNNEI. The CDR3 sequence: CASSKQGFGGELFF. The CDR3 DNA sequence: TGTGCCAGCAGTAAGCAGGGTTTTGGCGGGGAGCTGTTTTTT. Full variable domain (remainder filled in from reference TRBV2 and TRBJ2-2): EPEVTQTPSHQVTQMGQEVILRCVPISNHLYFYWYRQILGQKVEFLVSFYNNEISEKSEIFDDQFSVERPDGSNFTLKIRSTKLEDSAMYFCASSKQGFGGELFFGEGSRLTVL.

The chain has TRBV2 and TRBJ2-7, with TRBD1 matching 8 bases. V shed 8 bases and J 5 bases; nucleotides not matched to a gene: 11. Per germline, CDR1 SNHLY and CDR2 FYNNEI. The CDR3 runs to 14 residues. The CDR3 nucleotides read TGTGCCAGCGAAAGGGAGCAGGGGGCCCACGAGCAGTACTTC. As protein: CASEREQGAHEQYF.

This chain uses TRBV5-1 with TRBJ1-3; D ambiguous. Germline V CDR1 and CDR2: SGHRS, YFSETQ. This CDR3 spans 17 amino acids. V was shortened by 0 bases and J by 0 bases, with 13 bases between the two germline ends. The CDR3 bases are TGCGCCAGCAGCTTGGTTTCTAGTGCGAGCTCTGGAAACACCATATATTTT. It yields the protein CASSLVSSASSGNTIYF.

The chain is built from TRBV7-6 and TRBJ2-7, with 10 nucleotides matching TRBD1. Looked up from germline, CDR1 is SGHVS and CDR2 is FNYEAQ. Trimming cost V 3 bases and J 7 bases; bases outside gene matches: 9. CDR3 size: 15 residues. The CDR3 loop is CASSFGGTGAGEQYF. In DNA, the CDR3 is TGTGCCAGCAGCTTCGGGGGGACAGGGGCGGGTGAGCAGTACTTC.

This chain joins TRBV2 and TRBJ1-5; 10 bases agree with TRBD1. The CDR3 consists of 15 residues. Germline CDR1 is SNHLY and CDR2 is FYNNEI. V lost 6 bases and J lost 2; bases outside the gene matches: 4. In DNA, the CDR3 is TGTGCCAGCAGGACAGGGGGCATCGGCAATCAGCCCCAGCATTTT. Amino acid sequence: CASRTGGIGNQPQHF.

This clone was seen only a few times. The V and J genes are TRBV6-2 or TRBV6-3 and TRBJ2-7, with 8 bases fitting TRBD2. V was clipped by 5 bases and J by 0 bases; unmatched bases: 6. This CDR3 is built from 15 residues. Germline CDR1 reads MNHEY; CDR2 reads SVGEGT. The CDR3 nucleotides read TGTGCCAGCAGTGATCCCAGCGGGGGCTCCTACGAGCAGTACTTC. It yields the protein CASSDPSGGSYEQYF.

The rearrangement uses TRBV6-5 and TRBJ2-2; TRBD2 agrees at 10 bases. There are 13 residues in the CDR3. Germline V gene sequence: CDR1 MNHEY, CDR2 SVGAGI. The junction had 4 bases not matched to a gene; V was cut back by 8 bases and J by 7 bases. The CDR3 loop reads CASDLAGVGELFF. The CDR3 region has the DNA TGTGCCAGCGATCTAGCGGGGGTCGGGGAGCTGTTTTTT.

The chain employs TRBV7-6 and TRBJ2-5; 13 bases are a match to TRBD2. Germline CDR1 is SGHVS and CDR2 is FNYEAQ. The length of the CDR3 is 17 residues. The trim removed 7 bases at V and 5 bases at J, leaving 13 bases unmatched. CDR3: CASTKIPGLAGQETQYF. CDR3 sequence (DNA): TGTGCCAGCACCAAAATCCCGGGACTAGCGGGACAGGAGACCCAGTACTTC.